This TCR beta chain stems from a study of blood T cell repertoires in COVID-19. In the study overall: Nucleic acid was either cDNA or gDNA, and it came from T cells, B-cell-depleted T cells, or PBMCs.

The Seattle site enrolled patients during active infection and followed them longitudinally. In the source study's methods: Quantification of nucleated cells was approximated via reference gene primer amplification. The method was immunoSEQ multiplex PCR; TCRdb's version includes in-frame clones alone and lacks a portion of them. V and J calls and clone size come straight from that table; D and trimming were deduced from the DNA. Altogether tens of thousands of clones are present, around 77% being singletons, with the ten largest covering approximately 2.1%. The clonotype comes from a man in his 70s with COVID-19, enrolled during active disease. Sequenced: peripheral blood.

The CDR3 sequence is CASSQTGGYTF. The CDR3 DNA follows: TGTGCCAGCAGCCAAACGGGTGGCTACACCTTC. The gene calls are TRBV3-1 (or the pseudogene TRBV3-2) and TRBJ1-2; no clear D gene. Trimming shortened V by 2 bases and J by 7 bases, and 5 bases separated the two germline ends. The CDR3 runs to 11 residues. Germline CDR1 and CDR2: LGHDT and YNNKEL (reference sequence).